Sequencing of this T cell receptor beta chain was carried out in a study of STAT5B mutations in CD4+ large granular lymphocyte leukemia. General study results and limits: Compared with healthy controls (2/35), patient top clones favored TRBV06 (8/27).

Of note for this clone: What it binds is not known.

The CDR3 length is 11 residues. V lost 1 base and J lost 7, with 7 bases in between. The germline V gene encodes CDR1 DFQATT and CDR2 SNEGSKA (reference sequence). Authors' processing steps: A productive frequency of 2.59 x 10-5 was the lowest detectable. The assay was immunoSEQ multiplex PCR, and TCRdb's table has in-frame clones only and misses some. V and J calls and clone size are copied from that table; D and trimming were computed from the DNA. The table shows 20,000 to 25,000 clones, with around 70% occurring only once. The sequence was obtained from a human donor in good health. The J gene is TRBJ1-1, the V gene TRBV20-1, with D perhaps matching TRBD1 (5 bases). Specimen: CD4+ T cells from blood buffy coats. CDR3 bases: TGCAGTGCTAGAGGTCAGGGTGAAGCTTTCTTT. Protein: CSARGQGEAFF.